This T cell receptor beta chain is from a study of cytomegalovirus exposure and HLA in healthy donors. General study results and limits: Presence/absence analyses treated sequencing depth as roughly uniform across donors. V- and J-gene trimming in TCR beta was tied to a missense DCLRE1C variant by an analysis performed later.

Both 60 Vbeta primers and 13 Jbeta primers went into the PCR. Profiled with immunoSEQ multiplex PCR; TCRdb holds only in-frame clones, not every one. Counted here are under 150,000 clones, roughly 82% occurring once; the ten biggest clones make up approximately 11%. This CDR3 spans 15 amino acids. The ends were cut back, 4 bases at V and 8 bases at J, with 20 bases in the middle. The V gene's germline CDR1 is MGHRA and CDR2 YSYEKL. In regard to this clone: Its antigen is as yet unknown.

This clonotype was obtained from a male donor in good health and CMV-seropositive. The sequenced sample consisted of PBMCs. This rearrangement joins TRBV4-1 to TRBJ1-2; the D is unclear. The CDR3 here is CASSRMGGSQEGYTF. In nucleotides, the CDR3 is TGCGCCAGCAGCCGAATGGGCGGGTCTCAGGAAGGCTACACCTTC.